The entry below describes one T cell receptor (beta chain). The antigen is undetermined. The CDR3 spans 14 residues. Germline CDR1 reads MNHEY; CDR2 reads SVGAGI. Trimming removed 5 bases at V and 3 bases at J, with 11 bases between. The sample comes from a study of vaccination effects on CD4 cells after COVID-19. ViraFEST expansion of antigen-specific CD4+ T cells with viral peptide pools preceded sequencing. Isolation of CD4+ T cells took place after ten to eleven days of culture. All vaccine recipients tested negative for nucleocapsid antibodies and had never contracted SARS-CoV-2 infection. A few million PBMC per well were cultured with approximately 10 IU/ml IL-2 and roughly 9.9 ug/ml peptides. Repertoires were generated with immunoSEQ multiplex PCR, while TCRdb's copy carries only in-frame clones and drops some. The sample records under 70,000 clones, approximately 71% being singletons.

The chain uses TRBV6-5 and TRBJ2-1; D is perhaps TRBD2 (6 bases). The sequence was collected from a human donor who received a COVID-19 vaccine. Sequenced here: CD4+ T cells from PBMCs cultured with HCoV-OC43 spike peptides, sampled before COVID-19 vaccination. As for subset: HCoV-OC43 spike overlapping peptide pool stimulation. This chain's CDR3 is CASSPGLNYNEQFF. The CDR3 DNA reads as TGTGCCAGCAGTCCGGGACTGAACTACAATGAGCAGTTCTTC.